Shown below are 32 T cell receptor beta chains from a single sample sequenced in a study of CD8+ T cells in alopecia areata. cDNA reverse transcribed from extracted RNA served as the sequencing template. TCRdb's copy holds only in-frame clones and misses some; the assay was immunoSEQ multiplex PCR. The table lists 150,000 to 200,000 clones, roughly 63% of them singletons. Treatment specified: oral pan-JAK inhibitor, 5-10 mg twice daily. Specimen: CD4+ T cells sorted from blood, collected between weeks 55 and 65, from a patient treated with tofacitinib. These receptors were taken from a human donor with alopecia areata.

The genes are TRBV20-1 and TRBJ1-2; no clear D gene. The CDR3 length is 11 residues. The germline V and J ends were trimmed by 3 bases and 8 bases, with 10 bases remaining between them. Germline V gives CDR1 DFQATT, CDR2 SNEGSKA (reference sequence). The CDR3 here is CSASPASGYTF. The CDR3 DNA follows: TGCAGTGCTAGCCCAGCCAGCGGCTACACCTTC.

The gene calls are TRBV29-1 and TRBJ1-2; TRBD1 agrees at 11 bases. This CDR3 contains 13 residues. Germline lookup yields CDR1 SQVTM and CDR2 ANQGSEA. The V and J ends lost 4 bases and 3 bases, in that order; junction bases with no gene match: 1. CDR3 nucleotides: TGCAGCGTTGTGGGACAGGGGGACTATGGCTACACCTTC. This gives the protein CSVVGQGDYGYTF.

The gene calls are TRBV6-5 and TRBJ2-5; D call uncertain. Germline assignment: CDR1 MNHEY and CDR2 SVGAGI. The CDR3 consists of 12 residues. Trimming removed 6 bases from V and 1 base from J, with 6 bases in between. The CDR3 DNA sequence: TGTGCCAGCAGCCCCGGCCAAGAGACCCAGTACTTC. Translated: CASSPGQETQYF.

This clone was seen many times. The chain carries TRBV2 and TRBJ2-3; 7 nucleotides line up with TRBD2. This CDR3 has 18 residues. Germline lookup yields CDR1 SNHLY and CDR2 FYNNEI. The junction had 19 bases not matched to a gene; V was cut back by 6 bases and J by 4 bases. The CDR3 nucleotides read TGTGCCAGCAGCCAGCCGGGACTATCTCTCTTCTTGGCAGATACGCAGTATTTT. The encoded protein is CASSQPGLSLFLADTQYF.

V usage is TRBV25-1 and J usage is TRBJ2-5, with 12 bases that match TRBD1. Trimming removed 4 bases from V and 5 bases from J; junction bases left unmatched: 11. CDR3 length: 17 amino acids. The V gene's germline CDR1 is MGHDK and CDR2 SYGVNS. The CDR3 nucleotides read TGTGCCAGCAGTGCCACTCCGGGACAGGGGGCTCTTGAGACCCAGTACTTC. Its translation: CASSATPGQGALETQYF.

The chain uses TRBV15 and TRBJ2-3; 7 bases align to TRBD2. Looked up from germline, CDR1 is LNHNV and CDR2 is YYDKDF (reference sequence). Germline trimming cut 0 bases from V and 1 base from J; bases unmatched to any gene: 13. The CDR3 consists of 19 residues. Here the CDR3 reads CATSRDFSAVLAGTDTQYF. In DNA form, the CDR3 reads TGTGCCACCAGCAGAGATTTCAGTGCGGTTCTAGCGGGCACAGATACGCAGTATTTT.

The chain joins TRBV4-1 to TRBJ2-3, with 9 bases fitting TRBD2. This CDR3 has 16 amino acids. J lost 4 bases, V lost 1 base, and 6 bases had no gene match. Per the germline V gene, CDR1 is MGHRA and CDR2 is YSYEKL. The chain's CDR3 is CASSQARLAGPDTQYF. Written as DNA, the CDR3 is TGCGCCAGCAGCCAAGCCCGGCTAGCGGGGCCAGATACGCAGTATTTT.

The sample holds a few counts of this clone. This sequence joins TRBV15 and TRBJ1-1, with 10 bases identical to TRBD1. V was pared by 3 bases and J by 4 bases, with 5 bases of the junction left unmatched. Germline assignment: CDR1 LNHNV and CDR2 YYDKDF (reference sequence). This CDR3 has 15 amino acids. The CDR3 sequence: CATSSPGQGITEAFF. The CDR3 region has the DNA TGTGCCACCAGCAGTCCGGGACAGGGGATCACTGAAGCTTTCTTT.

In this sample, this clone turned up a few times. The chain combines TRBV2 with TRBJ2-7; 7 bases line up with TRBD1. J was trimmed by 6 bases and V by 2 bases; bases with no gene match: 10. Germline CDR1 reads SNHLY; CDR2 reads FYNNEI. This CDR3 is 15 amino acids long. CDR3 sequence reads: CASSELEGAVIEQYF. Written as DNA, the CDR3 is TGTGCCAGCAGTGAATTAGAGGGGGCGGTAATCGAGCAGTACTTC.

Details on this clone: In the same sample, other DNA sequences code for this CDR3. The chain uses TRBV29-1 and TRBJ2-5, with TRBD2 matching 7 bases. J was trimmed by 5 bases and V by 4 bases; bases with no gene match: 1. CDR3 size: 11 residues. Germline V gene lookup returns CDR1 SQVTM and CDR2 ANQGSEA. The CDR3 sequence: CSVGEGETQYF. DNA for the CDR3: TGCAGCGTTGGGGAGGGGGAGACCCAGTACTTC.

The J gene is TRBJ2-5, the V gene TRBV29-1; D ambiguous. CDR3 length: 12 residues. Germline CDR1 SQVTM, CDR2 ANQGSEA. V lost 4 bases to trimming and J lost 0 bases, with 6 bases between them. The DNA for the CDR3 is TGCAGCGTTGTACCGAACCAAGAGACCCAGTACTTC. Translated: CSVVPNQETQYF.

This chain uses TRBV9 with TRBJ2-2, with D possibly matching TRBD2 (6 bases). The CDR3 runs to 18 residues. Per the germline V gene, CDR1 is SGDLS and CDR2 is YYNGEE. Between the trimmed V and J ends, which lost 0 bases and 7 bases, there was a span of 22 bases. The CDR3 sequence is CASSVVSGAVEGSGELFF. The CDR3 nucleotides read TGTGCCAGCAGCGTAGTTTCTGGGGCCGTGGAGGGTAGCGGGGAGCTGTTTTTT. The full variable domain, in which reference TRBV9 and TRBJ2-2 provide the parts outside the CDR3, is DSGVTQTPKHLITATGQRVTLRCSPRSGDLSVYWYQQSLDQGLQFLIQYYNGEERAKGNILERFSAQQFPDLHSELNLSSLELGDSALYFCASSVVSGAVEGSGELFFGEGSRLTVL.

This clone occurred a few times. V gene TRBV19 combines with J gene TRBJ2-7, with D possibly TRBD1 on 6 matching bases. V lost 5 bases, J lost 0 bases, and 8 bases lay in between. The CDR3 length is 13 residues. Germline lookup yields CDR1 LNHDA and CDR2 SQIVND (reference sequence). CDR3 sequence (DNA): TGTGCCAGTAGTGGACAGAACTCCTACGAGCAGTACTTC. This gives the protein CASSGQNSYEQYF.

The gene calls are TRBV30 and TRBJ1-1; 7 bases agree with TRBD1. CDR3 length: 16 amino acids. The J segment lost 1 base and the V segment lost 1 base, leaving 9 bases of the junction unmatched. Germline V gene sequence: CDR1 GTSNPN, CDR2 SVGIG (reference sequence). This CDR3 reads CAWSAKGATWNTEAFF. The CDR3 DNA reads TGTGCCTGGAGTGCGAAGGGGGCCACATGGAACACTGAAGCTTTCTTT.

This clone has just a few counts. V gene TRBV29-1 combines with J gene TRBJ1-2; no clear D gene. Germline V gives CDR1 SQVTM, CDR2 ANQGSEA. This CDR3 comprises 12 residues. V dropped 8 bases and J dropped 4 bases, with 14 bases sitting between them. CDR3 loop: CSCRTELYGYTF. The CDR3 coding sequence is TGCAGCTGCCGGACGGAACTCTATGGCTACACCTTC.

There are a few counts of this clone. This sequence joins TRBV25-1 and TRBJ1-6; TRBD1 aligns across 7 bases. V lost 7 bases and J lost 7; bases outside the gene matches: 10. Germline V gene sequence: CDR1 MGHDK, CDR2 SYGVNS. This CDR3 region has 15 residues. CDR3 coding DNA: TGTGCCAGCATCCAGGGGGGAACGGGGAATTCACCCCTCCACTTT. Translating gives CASIQGGTGNSPLHF.

This clone came up a few times. The V and J genes are TRBV6-1 and TRBJ2-1; 7 bases are a match to TRBD1. The V gene end was trimmed by 5 bases and the J gene end by 3 bases; junction bases not matched to a gene: 13. The germline CDR1 and CDR2 sequences are MNHNS and SASEGT. The CDR3 totals 17 residues. The CDR3 DNA sequence: TGTGCCAGCAGTAAAGGATCGCCCGGGACAGTCTACAATGAGCAGTTCTTC. Amino acid sequence: CASSKGSPGTVYNEQFF.

This clone was observed a handful of times. The chain recombines TRBV9 with TRBJ2-1, with 14 bases that match TRBD2. Germline CDR1 and CDR2: SGDLS and YYNGEE. V lost 0 bases, J lost 7 bases, and 6 bases stayed unmatched. The CDR3 is 17 residues long. Here the CDR3 reads CASSVGPGTSGGNEQFF. The CDR3 DNA reads TGTGCCAGCAGCGTAGGTCCAGGGACTAGCGGGGGAAATGAGCAGTTCTTC.

The sample holds a few counts of this clone. This chain links TRBV7-2 with TRBJ2-7, with 7 bases identical to TRBD1. This CDR3 contains 14 residues. V was pared by 5 bases and J by 2 bases, with 6 bases of the junction left unmatched. Germline CDR1 reads SGHTA; CDR2 reads FQGNSA. The CDR3 DNA reads TGTGCCAGCAGCGCCCAGGACAGGCCCTACGAGCAGTACTTC. Translating it yields CASSAQDRPYEQYF.

V usage is TRBV7-2 and J usage is TRBJ2-3, with TRBD2 matching 8 bases. After removal of 5 bases from V and 6 bases from J, the junction contained 10 bases not matched to a gene. Germline assignment: CDR1 SGHTA and CDR2 FQGNSA. The CDR3 runs to 15 residues. CDR3: CASSPNRGGRDTQYF. The CDR3 DNA follows: TGTGCCAGCAGCCCCAACCGGGGGGGCCGTGATACGCAGTATTTT. Complete variable domain (other parts from reference TRBV7-2 and TRBJ2-3): GAGVSQSPSNKVTEKGKDVELRCDPISGHTALYWYRQSLGQGLEFLIYFQGNSAPDKSGLPSDRFSAERTGGSVSTLTIQRTQQEDSAVYLCASSPNRGGRDTQYFGPGTRLTVL.

This clone was picked up a small number of times. The chain links TRBV29-1 to TRBJ2-5, with D tentatively TRBD1 (7 bases). This CDR3 region has 13 residues. The germline V and J ends were trimmed by 3 bases and 3 bases, with 11 bases remaining between them. The germline V gene encodes CDR1 SQVTM and CDR2 ANQGSEA. CDR3 sequence reads: CSVDGGGEETQYF. CDR3 DNA sequence: TGCAGCGTTGATGGAGGGGGCGAAGAGACCCAGTACTTC.

In its sample, this clone was seen a few times. The rearrangement links TRBV29-1 to TRBJ2-1; D gene ambiguous. The CDR3 sequence is 15 residues long. In germline, CDR1 is SQVTM, CDR2 ANQGSEA. V lost 1 base and J 3 bases, leaving 13 bases between the germline ends. In nucleotides, the CDR3 is TGCAGCGTTGAAGGGCCCGCAGTGAGCTACAATGAGCAGTTCTTC. Translating gives CSVEGPAVSYNEQFF.

The chain links TRBV30 to TRBJ2-1, with 7 bases lining up with TRBD2. Germline trimming cut 4 bases from V and 6 bases from J; bases unmatched to any gene: 6. Germline assignment: CDR1 GTSNPN and CDR2 SVGIG (reference sequence). This CDR3 has 13 amino acids. The CDR3 region has the DNA TGTGCCTGGATCGGGGAGGGGACCAATGAGCAGTTCTTC. This encodes CAWIGEGTNEQFF.

The CDR3 is CASSQLMSGEQFF. DNA for the CDR3: TGTGCCAGCAGCCAACTCATGAGCGGTGAGCAGTTCTTC. This chain links TRBV27 with TRBJ2-1, with a weak D call TRBD2 (5 bases). This CDR3 region has 13 residues. The V end lost 6 bases, the J end lost 9 bases, and 15 bases lay between the germline ends. Germline values: CDR1 MNHEY, CDR2 SMNVEV (reference sequence).

This clone was counted a few times. V and J are TRBV29-1 and TRBJ2-1; D gene uncertain. The ends were cut back, 2 bases at V and 6 bases at J, with 5 bases in the middle. Germline CDR1 reads SQVTM; CDR2 reads ANQGSEA. This CDR3 spans 11 amino acids. CDR3 sequence: CSVESLNEQFF. The CDR3 coding sequence is TGCAGCGTTGAAAGCCTCAATGAGCAGTTCTTC.

This chain's CDR3 is CASSGRGLGQILSTDTQYF. The DNA for the CDR3 is TGTGCCAGCAGCGGTAGGGGCCTAGGACAGATACTTAGCACAGATACGCAGTATTTT. The V gene is TRBV9, the J gene TRBJ2-3, with D possibly TRBD1 on 6 matching bases. CDR3 length: 19 residues. Per germline, CDR1 SGDLS and CDR2 YYNGEE. V was cut by 3 bases and J by 0 bases, with 23 bases left in between.

This chain links TRBV28 with TRBJ2-3; D ambiguous. The V and J ends lost 5 bases and 8 bases respectively, with 11 bases between them. Germline V gene data show CDR1 as MDHEN and CDR2 as SYDVKM. The CDR3 covers 12 residues. As DNA, the CDR3 is TGTGCCAGCAGTCCCGAACGGGTTACGCAGTATTTT. As protein: CASSPERVTQYF. Full variable domain (outside the CDR3, taken from reference TRBV28 and TRBJ2-3): DVKVTQSSRYLVKRTGEKVFLECVQDMDHENMFWYRQDPGLGLRLIYFSYDVKMKEKGDIPEGYSVSREKKERFSLILESASTNQTSMYLCASSPERVTQYFGPGTRLTVL.

The chain combines TRBV4-2 with TRBJ1-1; D is possibly TRBD1 (5 bases). V lost 4 bases and J 5 bases, leaving 11 bases between the germline ends. The CDR3 length is 13 residues. Germline CDR1 is LGHNA and CDR2 is YNFKEQ. The CDR3: CASSPGIGTEAFF. The CDR3 DNA reads as TGTGCCAGCAGCCCAGGGATCGGGACTGAAGCTTTCTTT.

V and J are TRBV6-5 and TRBJ1-4; no definite D call. The CDR3 runs to 15 residues. Trimming took 6 bases from V and 4 from J, leaving 15 bases between them. Germline CDR1 MNHEY, CDR2 SVGAGI. The CDR3 DNA sequence: TGTGCCAGCAGGCCGTCCGCCCGAAGTAATGAAAAACTGTTTTTT. It translates to CASRPSARSNEKLFF.

As for this clone: Other DNA sequences in this sample translate to the same CDR3. The rearrangement uses TRBV5-1 and TRBJ2-7; D call uncertain. Trimming pared 3 bases from V and 7 bases from J, leaving 8 bases between. This CDR3 has 11 amino acids. Germline loops: CDR1 SGHRS, CDR2 YFSETQ. In DNA form, the CDR3 reads TGCGCCAGCAGCTCCGCCAGAGAGCAGTACTTC. Its protein is CASSSAREQYF.

This clone was recorded only once. V and J are TRBV9 and TRBJ1-2, with D hard to call. CDR3 length: 16 residues. Germline CDR1 and CDR2: SGDLS and YYNGEE. The germline V and J ends were trimmed by 0 bases and 3 bases, with 15 bases remaining between them. Written as DNA, the CDR3 is TGTGCCAGCAGCGTAGGTGGGCAGCTATTATACTATGGCTACACCTTC. Translated: CASSVGGQLLYYGYTF. Full variable domain (missing parts from reference TRBV9 and TRBJ1-2): DSGVTQTPKHLITATGQRVTLRCSPRSGDLSVYWYQQSLDQGLQFLIQYYNGEERAKGNILERFSAQQFPDLHSELNLSSLELGDSALYFCASSVGGQLLYYGYTFGSGTRLTVV.

This clone was seen just once. V usage is TRBV19 and J usage is TRBJ2-1, with 11 positions matching TRBD1. Germline V gene lookup returns CDR1 LNHDA and CDR2 SQIVND (reference sequence). Germline trimming cut 7 bases from V and 2 bases from J; bases unmatched to any gene: 13. The CDR3 spans 18 residues. CDR3 coding DNA: TGTGCCAGTACCCTGTGGGACAGGGGGAGCCCAACCTACAATGAGCAGTTCTTC. Translated, it gives CASTLWDRGSPTYNEQFF.